This T cell receptor (beta chain) came from a study of T cells in Graves' hyperthyroidism and ophthalmopathy (dated by TCRdb to the late 2010s). Context from the whole study: To identify TCR V-J signatures that set the groups apart, the researchers used a discovery cohort of about a hundred patients, made up of 43 with Graves' ophthalmopathy and some 55 with stable Graves' hyperthyroidism. Whether ophthalmopathy could be predicted prospectively was tested in an independent validation cohort made up of 18 to 20 hyperthyroidism patients plus 17 patients who later progressed to ophthalmopathy. Thyroid tissue and blood T-cell repertoires from six Graves' hyperthyroidism patients were also compared in the study. Once sampling was done, hyperthyroidism patients were given methimazole at a starting dose of 30 mg daily, whereas ophthalmopathy patients were given high-dose intravenous methylprednisolone. The paper reports TCR Vbeta CDR3 sequencing of over 130 peripheral blood samples: approximately 41 ophthalmopathy, roughly 80 hyperthyroidism and roughly 17 progressor patients. The roughly 90 discovery patients were divided at random into training and test sets in a 7:3 ratio. Summary of the overall study and its limitations: No statistical method was used to set the sample size in advance, and investigators knew the group allocation. In validation, the model predicted progression to ophthalmopathy a median of 6.5 months before onset, with about 70% sensitivity and around 76% specificity. Blood samples also contained most of the expanded thyroid clonotypes (frequency above 0.001), which suggests that blood repertoires may reflect thyroid immune responses. In cross-validation, a model built on a 13 V-J signature told ophthalmopathy apart from stable hyperthyroidism with approximately 90% sensitivity and roughly 83% specificity, and in testing the same model reached 80%/75%.

Amplification of TCR beta CDR3 regions was carried out from RNA transcripts. For the first round of RT-PCR on the TCR CDR3, the HTBI primer set was used together with the Qiagen OneStep RT-PCR kit. Libraries were constructed in a second round of multiplex PCR, after which size selection and purification were carried out. The libraries were sequenced on an Illumina HiSeq2000 using paired-end 100 bp reads. The original methods were these. Raw data were processed with SOAPnuke, discarding reads with adapters, uncalled bases, mean Phred below 15, or no exact constant-primer or identifier match. COPE v1.2.5 was used to merge the high-quality paired reads, and each unique nucleotide sequence was defined as a clonotype. Clonotypes were aligned to IMGT TRBV, TRBD and TRBJ reference segments using MiTCR v1.1. Only V-J combinations with frequency above 0.0001, covering 99.2% of repertoires, were analysed. A TCS score was defined as the ratio between F50 (clonal expansion) and ExV (chaos), using BLOSUM62-based TCRdist between CDR3 peptides within each V-J. Welch's t-statistics and random forest reduced around 510 V-J features to 13, which were used in a naive Bayes classifier (R e1071). Thyroid-blood repertoire similarity was quantified with the Morisita-Horn index. TCRdb trimmed public reads at Q25 via fastp, called clones via MiXCR and kept in-frame beta chains. Records with the same CDR3 protein are collapsed into one entry carrying the most frequent genes and DNA. None of the V and J calls come from the authors' own analysis; TCRdb made them. Within this sample are over 500,000 distinct CDR3 sequences, with over 35% of them counted one time only. In total, the top ten clones hold about two fifths of the sample.

Inclusive of the bounding cysteine and phenylalanine, the CDR3 is 15 residues long. Only the CDR3 DNA stays, 45 bases, in frame from base 1. CDR1 and CDR2 are read off the germline V gene (reference sequence) as DFQATT and SNEGSKA. The germline ends are 22 bases apart after V is trimmed by 6 bases and J by 5 bases. A remark on this clonotype: It lacks a known antigen. The sample holds no much larger clone one base away, and base qualities are not on file.

Exclusion was applied to patients with uncontrolled infections, other autoimmune diseases, pregnancy or lactation. Diagnoses were established on the basis of clinical symptoms, serum thyroxine and TRAb, thyroid ultrasound, and orbital computed tomography. Total RNA was extracted with Trizol reagent, and quality was checked on an Agilent 2100 Bioanalyzer. The specimen was peripheral blood or thyroid tissue (not recorded which). The sequence joins TRBV20-1 to TRBJ2-5; the D segment could be TRBD2, given 7 matching bases. The source is an adult woman with Graves' disease, either hyperthyroidism or ophthalmopathy (not recorded which). The bases are TGCAGTGCAGGGGGGGGGTGCACGGGGGTGGAGACCCAGTACTTC. It translates as CSAGGGCTGVETQYF.